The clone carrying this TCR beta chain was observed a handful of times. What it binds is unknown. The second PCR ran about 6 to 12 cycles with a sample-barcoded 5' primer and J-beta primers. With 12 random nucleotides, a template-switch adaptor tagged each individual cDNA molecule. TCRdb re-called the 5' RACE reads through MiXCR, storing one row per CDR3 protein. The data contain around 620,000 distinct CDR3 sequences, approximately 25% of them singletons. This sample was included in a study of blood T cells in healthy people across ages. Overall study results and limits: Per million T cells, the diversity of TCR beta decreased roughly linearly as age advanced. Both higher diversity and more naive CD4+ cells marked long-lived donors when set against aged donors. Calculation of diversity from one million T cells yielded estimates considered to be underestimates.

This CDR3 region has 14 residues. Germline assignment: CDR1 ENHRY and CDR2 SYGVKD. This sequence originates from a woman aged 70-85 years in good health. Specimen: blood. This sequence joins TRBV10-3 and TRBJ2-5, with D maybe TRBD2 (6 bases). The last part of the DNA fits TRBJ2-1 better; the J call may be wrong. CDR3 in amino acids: CAIRGSGSYNEQFF. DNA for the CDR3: TGTGCCATACGGGGGTCTGGGTCCTACAATGAGCAGTTCTTC.